The 32 T cell receptor beta chains given below trace back to one sample, sequenced in a study of Ad26.COV2.S vaccination and SARS-CoV-2 variants. The treatment here: around 19 received Ad26.COV2.S at low or high dose, single or two shots; about 5 received placebo; per-sample allocation not given. At day 63 after the first vaccine or placebo injection, samples were drawn. Clones were sequenced by immunoSEQ multiplex PCR, and TCRdb holds only the in-frame ones, with some missing. The table has around 380,000 clones, 75% to 90% seen once. This sample comprised peripheral blood, obtained in a trial of Ad26.COV2.S vaccine versus placebo. Source of these receptors: a person between 18 and 59 years old who received the Ad26.COV2.S COVID-19 vaccine or a placebo.

This clone was counted a few times. CDR3 DNA: TGCGCCAGCAGCCAAGAGGGACAGGCTAATCAGCCCCAGCATTTT. Translating it yields CASSQEGQANQPQHF. J is TRBJ1-5 and V is TRBV4-1; 8 bases line up with TRBD1. V lost 0 bases and J lost 4; bases outside the gene matches: 2. This CDR3 has 15 residues. Germline V gene sequence: CDR1 MGHRA, CDR2 YSYEKL.

Here the CDR3 DNA reads TGCGCCAGCAGTGAGTCCAGACTAGTTTCCGGGGAGCTGTTTTTT. Its translation: CASSESRLVSGELFF. The chain employs TRBV10-2 and TRBJ2-2; D perhaps matches TRBD2 (6 bases). The CDR3 consists of 15 residues. CDR1 and CDR2 (germline): WSHSY, SAAADI. V was trimmed by 0 bases and J by 6 bases, leaving 11 bases between them.

CDR3 sequence (DNA): TGTGCCAGCAGCTTACGAAGGGGTTATGATGGCTACACCTTC. Translated, it gives CASSLRRGYDGYTF. The rearrangement joins TRBV13 to TRBJ1-2, with D possibly being TRBD1 (5 bases). V was pared by 2 bases and J by 6 bases, with 13 bases between. Germline CDR1 is PRHDT and CDR2 is FYEKMQ (reference sequence). This CDR3 is 14 amino acids long.

This clone was recorded once. The rearrangement joins TRBV21-1 to TRBJ1-5; the table's TRBD1 call for D was not verified on the DNA. TRBV21-1 is a documented pseudogene. The CDR3 sequence is 16 residues long. CDR3 DNA sequence: TGTGCCAGCAGCAAGGTCCCCCACGCAGGCAATCAGCCCCAGCATTTT. Translation gives CASSKVPHAGNQPQHF.

The chain couples TRBV10-3 to TRBJ2-7; 8 bases line up with TRBD1. V lost 8 bases, J lost 2 bases, and 8 bases stayed unmatched. Germline V gives CDR1 ENHRY, CDR2 SYGVKD. CDR3 size: 14 residues. CDR3 in amino acids: CAIQNRDRPYEQYF. The CDR3 bases are TGTGCCATCCAGAACCGGGACAGGCCCTACGAGCAGTACTTC.

This clone was found once. The chain has TRBV18 and TRBJ2-5, with D possibly being TRBD1 (6 bases). Trimming shortened V by 2 bases and J by 1 base, and 11 bases separated the two germline ends. Looked up from germline, CDR1 is KGHSH and CDR2 is LQKENI. The CDR3 is 15 residues long. CDR3 residues: CASSPGTQVQETQYF. CDR3 in DNA: TGTGCCAGCTCACCAGGGACACAAGTCCAAGAGACCCAGTACTTC.

This clone is a singleton in its sample. The chain carries TRBV7-2 and TRBJ1-2; 8 bases are shared with TRBD1. The V gene end was trimmed by 1 base and the J gene end by 2 bases; junction bases not matched to a gene: 9. This CDR3 is built from 17 residues. The V gene's germline CDR1 is SGHTA and CDR2 FQGNSA. Here the CDR3 DNA reads TGTGCCAGCAGCTTAGATAGCCGGACAGGGCTAAACTATGGCTACACCTTC. Amino acids: CASSLDSRTGLNYGYTF.

The chain links TRBV7-6 to TRBJ2-5, with 8 bases that match TRBD1. CDR1 is SGHVS, CDR2 FNYEAQ, per germline. The CDR3 spans 18 residues. Trimming took 1 base from V and 5 from J; bases not matched to a gene: 15. This CDR3 is CASSLVTRSQGGGETQYF. The DNA of the CDR3 is TGTGCCAGCAGCTTAGTAACAAGATCACAGGGGGGCGGCGAGACCCAGTACTTC.

The V gene is TRBV24-1, the J gene TRBJ1-2, with D hard to call. Germline loops: CDR1 KGHDR, CDR2 SFDVKD. The CDR3 contains 15 residues. Trimming shortened V by 5 bases and J by 6 bases, and 18 bases separated the two germline ends. The CDR3 sequence is CATSGGRRSVDGYTF. The DNA for the CDR3 is TGTGCCACCAGTGGAGGCAGAAGGTCGGTTGATGGCTACACCTTC.

The chain combines TRBV2 with TRBJ2-3, with a possible D match to TRBD1 (6 bases). Looked up from germline, CDR1 is SNHLY and CDR2 is FYNNEI. The length of the CDR3 is 15 residues. Here the CDR3 DNA reads TGTGCTAAGAGTCAGGGGTCGGCAAGCACAGATACGCAGTATTTT. This sequence encodes CAKSQGSASTDTQYF. Full variable domain (rest looked up from reference TRBV2 and TRBJ2-3): EPEVTQTPSHQVTQMGQEVILRCVPISNHLYFYWYRQILGQKVEFLVSFYNNEISEKSEIFDDQFSVERPDGSNFTLKIRSTKLEDSAMYFCAKSQGSASTDTQYFGPGTRLTVL.

The chain's CDR3 is CAWSVHRGEGTGELFF. CDR3 in DNA: TGTGCCTGGAGTGTACATCGAGGGGAAGGCACCGGGGAGCTGTTTTTT. The chain couples TRBV30 to TRBJ2-2, with D perhaps TRBD1 or TRBD2 (5 bases each). This CDR3 region has 16 residues. Germline V gene sequence: CDR1 GTSNPN, CDR2 SVGIG (reference sequence). Trimming removed 0 bases at V and 4 bases at J, with 15 bases between.

The chain links TRBV4-3 to TRBJ1-1, with D maybe TRBD1 (5 bases). V lost 0 bases and J lost 9, with 14 bases in between. Germline V gene sequence: CDR1 LGHNA, CDR2 YSLEER. The CDR3 spans 14 residues. The CDR3 here is CASSQDLAGTQAFF. The CDR3 nucleotides read TGCGCCAGCAGCCAAGATTTGGCAGGGACCCAAGCTTTCTTT.

The V and J genes are TRBV5-1 and TRBJ1-4, with D possibly TRBD1 on 6 matching bases. CDR3 length: 15 residues. V was pared by 4 bases and J by 4 bases, with 14 bases between. CDR1 is SGHRS and CDR2 is YFSETQ in the germline V gene. CDR3 nucleotides: TGCGCCAGCAGCCCCCTGGGGGCCCGTAATGAAAAACTGTTTTTT. This sequence encodes CASSPLGARNEKLFF.

The chain is built from TRBV7-2 and TRBJ1-1; D gene uncertain. In germline, CDR1 is SGHTA, CDR2 FQGNSA. The CDR3 sequence is 15 residues long. Trimming stripped 6 bases from V and 1 base from J, with 15 bases between. The CDR3 DNA follows: TGTGCCAGCAGACTTTCGGGAGCCAGGAACACTGAAGCTTTCTTT. The encoded protein is CASRLSGARNTEAFF.

The J gene is TRBJ1-4, the V gene TRBV18, with a possible D match to TRBD1 (6 bases). In germline, CDR1 is KGHSH, CDR2 LQKENI. The V end lost 5 bases, the J end lost 5 bases, and 12 bases lay between the germline ends. The CDR3 is 14 residues long. CDR3 amino acids: CASSSTGLNEKLFF. The CDR3 bases are TGTGCCAGCTCATCGACAGGCCTAAATGAAAAACTGTTTTTT.

J is TRBJ2-7 and V is TRBV5-1; tentative D call: TRBD1 (6 bases). The CDR3 spans 15 residues. Germline V lookup: CDR1 SGHRS, CDR2 YFSETQ. V lost 3 bases and J 0 bases, leaving 13 bases between the germline ends. CDR3 in amino acids: CASSWGPGSSYEQYF. CDR3 DNA: TGCGCCAGCAGCTGGGGGCCAGGGAGCTCCTACGAGCAGTACTTC.

This rearrangement joins TRBV6-1 to TRBJ1-3; TRBD1 might be the D (5 bases). The CDR3 loop spans 13 amino acids. Trimming took 6 bases from V and 0 from J, leaving 6 bases between them. CDR1 is MNHNS and CDR2 is SASEGT in the germline V gene. This chain's CDR3 is CASRGDSGNTIYF. The CDR3 DNA is TGTGCCAGCAGGGGGGACTCTGGAAACACCATATATTTT.

The chain is built from TRBV5-4 and TRBJ1-2; perhaps TRBD1 as D (5 bases). In germline, CDR1 is SGHNT, CDR2 YYREEE (reference sequence). Trimming pared 1 base from V and 8 bases from J, leaving 18 bases between. The CDR3 is 15 amino acids. The CDR3 DNA is TGTGCCAGCAGCTTGTACCTCGGGGGGAAGGGGGGCTACACCTTC. Translation gives CASSLYLGGKGGYTF.

The chain has TRBV7-8 and TRBJ2-7; possibly TRBD1 for D (6 bases). The V gene's germline CDR1 is SGHVS and CDR2 FQNEAQ. The V and J ends lost 5 bases and 5 bases respectively, with 16 bases between them. The CDR3 sequence is 14 residues long. DNA of the CDR3: TGTGCCAGCAGCCCAGGTAGGACAGCCGACGAGCAGTACTTC. Amino acid sequence: CASSPGRTADEQYF.

This clone was observed a few times. The CDR3 is CSVEGVGTEAFF. The DNA of the CDR3 is TGCAGCGTTGAGGGGGTGGGCACTGAAGCTTTCTTT. The chain links TRBV29-1 to TRBJ1-1; TRBD1 is a possible D gene (5 bases). Trimming took 3 bases from V and 4 from J, leaving 9 bases between them. The germline gives CDR1 SQVTM, CDR2 ANQGSEA. The CDR3 length is 12 residues. The entire variable domain, with the rest obtained from reference TRBV29-1 and TRBJ1-1, is as follows: SAVISQKPSRDICQRGTSLTIQCQVDSQVTMMFWYRQQPGQSLTLIATANQGSEATYESGFVIDKFPISRPNLTFSTLTVSNMSPEDSSIYLCSVEGVGTEAFFGQGTRLTVV.

This clone was seen a handful of times. CDR3: CASKPIRGGADTQYF. The CDR3 DNA sequence: TGTGCCAGTAAACCGATCCGAGGGGGCGCAGATACGCAGTATTTT. The chain uses TRBV19 and TRBJ2-3, with 7 bases identical to TRBD1. CDR1 is LNHDA and CDR2 is SQIVND in the germline V gene (reference sequence). The CDR3 runs to 15 residues. V dropped 7 bases and J dropped 4; count of bases not matched to a gene: 11.

The chain couples TRBV12-3 or TRBV12-4 to TRBJ2-2, with D tentatively TRBD2 (6 bases). There are 12 residues in the CDR3. Trimming cost V 7 bases and J 7 bases, with 10 bases left between them. The CDR3 bases are TGTGCCAGCAAACGGGGGTTCGGGGAGCTGTTTTTT. This codes for CASKRGFGELFF.

The chain links TRBV6-2 or TRBV6-3 to TRBJ1-5, with TRBD1 matching 9 bases. Germline CDR1 and CDR2: MNHEY and SVGEGT. V shed 6 bases, J shed 6 bases, and the junction held 6 bases outside the gene matches. CDR3 length: 14 residues. CDR3 sequence: CASSLYRGPQPQHF. DNA for the CDR3: TGTGCCAGCAGCCTATACAGGGGGCCTCAGCCCCAGCATTTT.

The chain has TRBV12-3 or TRBV12-4 and TRBJ1-1; 9 bases agree with TRBD1. Trimming cost V 6 bases and J 7 bases; bases outside gene matches: 6. The CDR3 totals 13 residues. The CDR3 DNA reads TGTGCCAGCAGCCGGGACAGGGTGGGTGAAGCTTTCTTT. This sequence encodes CASSRDRVGEAFF.

The V gene is TRBV7-8, the J gene TRBJ1-4; 8 nucleotides align to TRBD1. J lost 6 bases, V lost 5 bases, and 8 bases had no gene match. This CDR3 comprises 15 residues. CDR1 SGHVS and CDR2 FQNEAQ come from the germline V gene. The CDR3 coding sequence is TGTGCCAGCAGCCCAGTCCGACAGGGGTATGAAAAACTGTTTTTT. It is translated as CASSPVRQGYEKLFF.

CDR3 sequence reads: CASSLEGQGYGYTF. Written as DNA, the CDR3 is TGCGCCAGCAGCTTGGAGGGACAGGGCTATGGCTACACCTTC. The chain is built from TRBV5-1 and TRBJ1-2; 9 bases align to TRBD1. This CDR3 has 14 amino acids. V lost 0 bases, J lost 4 bases, and 1 base stayed unmatched. Germline CDR1 is SGHRS and CDR2 is YFSETQ.

This chain links TRBV18 with TRBJ2-2; D possibly corresponds to TRBD1 (6 bases). This CDR3 has 16 amino acids. Trimming removed 6 bases at V and 0 bases at J, with 14 bases between. Germline V gene data show CDR1 as KGHSH and CDR2 as LQKENI. Here the CDR3 reads CASSSTDSPNTGELFF. The CDR3 bases are TGTGCCAGCTCGTCAACGGACAGTCCGAACACCGGGGAGCTGTTTTTT.

The V gene is TRBV10-3, the J gene TRBJ2-7, with 7 bases aligning to TRBD1. This CDR3 is built from 15 residues. Germline loops: CDR1 ENHRY, CDR2 SYGVKD. V shed 6 bases and J 0 bases; nucleotides not matched to a gene: 8. This CDR3 reads CAISGGQVSSYEQYF. CDR3 nucleotide sequence: TGTGCCATCAGCGGTGGACAGGTGAGCTCCTACGAGCAGTACTTC.

V is TRBV15 and J is TRBJ2-6; D uncertain. The CDR3 is 15 residues long. CDR1 and CDR2 (germline): LNHNV, YYDKDF (reference sequence). V was trimmed by 1 base and J by 3 bases, leaving 7 bases between them. The CDR3, as DNA: TGTGCCACCAGCAGAGCGGACGGTGGGGCCAACGTCCTGACTTTC. Its protein is CATSRADGGANVLTF. Based on the CDR3 plus reference TRBV15 and TRBJ2-6, the full variable domain is DAMVIQNPRYQVTQFGKPVTLSCSQTLNHNVMYWYQQKSSQAPKLLFHYYDKDFNNEADTPDNFQSRRPNTSFCFLDIRSPGLGDTAMYLCATSRADGGANVLTFGAGSRLTVL.

A note on this clone: The same CDR3 arises from other DNA sequences in this sample as well. This chain uses TRBV6-2 or TRBV6-3 with TRBJ1-2; D uncertain. Germline CDR1 reads MNHEY; CDR2 reads SVGEGT. Trimming stripped 5 bases from V and 3 bases from J, with 7 bases between. The CDR3 length is 12 residues. The chain's CDR3 is CASSPGDYGYTF. DNA of the CDR3: TGTGCCAGCAGTCCGGGAGACTATGGCTACACCTTC.

This clone has just one count. The chain combines TRBV6-2 or TRBV6-3 with TRBJ1-1; TRBD1 agrees at 7 bases. Germline CDR1 and CDR2: MNHEY and SVGEGT. The CDR3 loop spans 14 amino acids. V shed 6 bases, J shed 2 bases, and the junction held 6 bases outside the gene matches. CDR3 residues: CASSATGFNTEAFF. DNA for the CDR3: TGTGCCAGCAGCGCGACAGGGTTTAACACTGAAGCTTTCTTT.

The rearrangement links TRBV7-2 to TRBJ2-1; D may match TRBD1 or TRBD2 (5 bases each). Trimming shortened V by 4 bases and J by 10 bases, and 14 bases separated the two germline ends. This CDR3 contains 13 residues. Germline V gives CDR1 SGHTA, CDR2 FQGNSA. The CDR3 DNA reads TGTGCCAGCAGCTCCCGCGGTCGGGACGAGCAGTTCTTC. This codes for CASSSRGRDEQFF.